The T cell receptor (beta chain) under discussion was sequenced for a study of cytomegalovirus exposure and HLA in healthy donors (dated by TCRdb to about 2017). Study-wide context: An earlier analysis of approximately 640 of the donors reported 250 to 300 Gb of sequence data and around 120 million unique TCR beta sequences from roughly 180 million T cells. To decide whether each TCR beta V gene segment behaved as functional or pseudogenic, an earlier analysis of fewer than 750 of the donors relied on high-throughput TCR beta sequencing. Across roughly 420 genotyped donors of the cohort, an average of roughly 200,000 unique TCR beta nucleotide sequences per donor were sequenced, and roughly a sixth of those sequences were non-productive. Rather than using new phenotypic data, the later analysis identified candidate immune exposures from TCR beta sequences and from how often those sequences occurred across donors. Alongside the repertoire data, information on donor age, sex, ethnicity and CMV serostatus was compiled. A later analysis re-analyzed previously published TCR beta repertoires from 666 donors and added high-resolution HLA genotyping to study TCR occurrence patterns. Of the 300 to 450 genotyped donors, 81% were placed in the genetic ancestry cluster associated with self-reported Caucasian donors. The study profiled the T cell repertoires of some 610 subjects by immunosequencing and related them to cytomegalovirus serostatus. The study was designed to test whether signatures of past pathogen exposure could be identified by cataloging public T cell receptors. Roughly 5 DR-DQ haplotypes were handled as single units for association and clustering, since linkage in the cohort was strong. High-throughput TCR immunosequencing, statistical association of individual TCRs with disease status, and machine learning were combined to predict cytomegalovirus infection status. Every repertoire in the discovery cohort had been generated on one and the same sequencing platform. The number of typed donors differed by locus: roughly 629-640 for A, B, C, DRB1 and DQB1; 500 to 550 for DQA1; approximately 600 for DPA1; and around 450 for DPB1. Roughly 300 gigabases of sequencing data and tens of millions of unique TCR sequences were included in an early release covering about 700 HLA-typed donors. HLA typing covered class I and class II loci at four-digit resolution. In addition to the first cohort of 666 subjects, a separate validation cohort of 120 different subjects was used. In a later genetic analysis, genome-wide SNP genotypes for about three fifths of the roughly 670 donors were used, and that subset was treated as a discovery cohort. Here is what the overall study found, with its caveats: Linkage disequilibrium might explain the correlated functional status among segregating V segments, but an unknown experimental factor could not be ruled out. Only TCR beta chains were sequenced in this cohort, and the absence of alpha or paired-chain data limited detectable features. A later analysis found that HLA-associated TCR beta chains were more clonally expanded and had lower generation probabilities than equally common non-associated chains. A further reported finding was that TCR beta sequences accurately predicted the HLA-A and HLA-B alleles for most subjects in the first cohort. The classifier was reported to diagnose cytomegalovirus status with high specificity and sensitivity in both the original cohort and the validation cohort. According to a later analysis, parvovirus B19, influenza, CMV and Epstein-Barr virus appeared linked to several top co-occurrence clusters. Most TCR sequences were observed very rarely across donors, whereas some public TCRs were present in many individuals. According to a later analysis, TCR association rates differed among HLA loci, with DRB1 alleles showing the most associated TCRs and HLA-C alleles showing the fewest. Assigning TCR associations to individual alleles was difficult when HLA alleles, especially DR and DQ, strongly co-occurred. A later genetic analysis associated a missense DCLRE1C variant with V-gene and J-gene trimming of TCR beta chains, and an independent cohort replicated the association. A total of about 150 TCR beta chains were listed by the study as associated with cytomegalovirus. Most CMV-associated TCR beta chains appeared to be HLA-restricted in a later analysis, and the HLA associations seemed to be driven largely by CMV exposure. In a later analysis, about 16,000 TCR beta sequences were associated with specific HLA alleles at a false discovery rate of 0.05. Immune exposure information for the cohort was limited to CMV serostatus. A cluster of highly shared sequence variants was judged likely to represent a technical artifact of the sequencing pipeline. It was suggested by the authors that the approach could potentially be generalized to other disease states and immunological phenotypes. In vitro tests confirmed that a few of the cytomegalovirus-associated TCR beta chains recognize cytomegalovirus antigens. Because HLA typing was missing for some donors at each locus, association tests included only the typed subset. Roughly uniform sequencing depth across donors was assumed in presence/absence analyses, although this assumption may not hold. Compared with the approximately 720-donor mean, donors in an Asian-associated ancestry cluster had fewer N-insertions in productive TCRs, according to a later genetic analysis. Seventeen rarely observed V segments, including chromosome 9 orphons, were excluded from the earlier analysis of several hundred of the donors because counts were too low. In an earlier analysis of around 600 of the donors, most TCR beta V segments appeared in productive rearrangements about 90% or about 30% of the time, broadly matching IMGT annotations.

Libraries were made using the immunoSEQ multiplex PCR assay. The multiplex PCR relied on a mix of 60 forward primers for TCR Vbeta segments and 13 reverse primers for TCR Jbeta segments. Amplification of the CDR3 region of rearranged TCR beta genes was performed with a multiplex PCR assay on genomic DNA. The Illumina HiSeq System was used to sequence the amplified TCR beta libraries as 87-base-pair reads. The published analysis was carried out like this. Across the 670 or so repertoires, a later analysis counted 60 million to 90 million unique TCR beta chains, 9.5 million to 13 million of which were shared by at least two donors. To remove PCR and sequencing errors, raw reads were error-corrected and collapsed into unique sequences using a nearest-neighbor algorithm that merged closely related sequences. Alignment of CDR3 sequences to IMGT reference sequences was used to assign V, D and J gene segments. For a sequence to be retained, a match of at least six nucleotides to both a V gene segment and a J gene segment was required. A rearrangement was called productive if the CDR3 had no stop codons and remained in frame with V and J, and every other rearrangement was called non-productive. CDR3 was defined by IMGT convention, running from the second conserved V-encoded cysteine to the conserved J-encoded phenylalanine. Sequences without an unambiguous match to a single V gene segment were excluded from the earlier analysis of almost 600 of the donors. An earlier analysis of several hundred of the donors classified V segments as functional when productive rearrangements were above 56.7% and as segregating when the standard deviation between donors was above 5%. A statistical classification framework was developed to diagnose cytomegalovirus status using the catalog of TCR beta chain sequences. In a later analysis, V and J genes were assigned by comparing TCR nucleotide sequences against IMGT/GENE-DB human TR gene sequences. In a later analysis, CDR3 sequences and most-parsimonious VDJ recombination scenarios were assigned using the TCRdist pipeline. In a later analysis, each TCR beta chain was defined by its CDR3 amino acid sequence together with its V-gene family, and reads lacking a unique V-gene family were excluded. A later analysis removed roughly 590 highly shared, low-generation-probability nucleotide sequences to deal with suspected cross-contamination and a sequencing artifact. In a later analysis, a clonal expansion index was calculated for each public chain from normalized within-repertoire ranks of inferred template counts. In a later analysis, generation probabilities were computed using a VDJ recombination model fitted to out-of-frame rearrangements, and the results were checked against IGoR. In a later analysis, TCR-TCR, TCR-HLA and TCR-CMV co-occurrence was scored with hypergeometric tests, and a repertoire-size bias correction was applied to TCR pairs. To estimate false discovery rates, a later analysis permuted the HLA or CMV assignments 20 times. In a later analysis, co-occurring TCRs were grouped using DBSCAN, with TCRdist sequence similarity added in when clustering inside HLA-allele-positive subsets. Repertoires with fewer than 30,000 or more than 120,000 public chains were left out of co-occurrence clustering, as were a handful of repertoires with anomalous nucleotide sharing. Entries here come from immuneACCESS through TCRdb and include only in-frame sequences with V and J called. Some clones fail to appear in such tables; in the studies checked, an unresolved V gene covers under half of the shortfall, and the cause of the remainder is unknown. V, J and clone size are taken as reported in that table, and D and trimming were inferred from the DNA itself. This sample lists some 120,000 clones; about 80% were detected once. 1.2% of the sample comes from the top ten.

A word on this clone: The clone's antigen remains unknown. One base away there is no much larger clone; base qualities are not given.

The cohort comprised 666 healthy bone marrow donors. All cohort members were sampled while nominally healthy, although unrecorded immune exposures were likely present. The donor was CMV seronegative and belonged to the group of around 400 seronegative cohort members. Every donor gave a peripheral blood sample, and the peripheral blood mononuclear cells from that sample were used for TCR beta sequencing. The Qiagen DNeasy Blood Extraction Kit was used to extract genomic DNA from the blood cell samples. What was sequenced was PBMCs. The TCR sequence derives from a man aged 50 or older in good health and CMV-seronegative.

This receptor carries the CDR3 CASSLATGVPTEAFF. The nucleotides are TGTGCCAGCAGCTTAGCGACAGGGGTACCCACTGAAGCTTTCTTT. The chain links TRBV7-2 with TRBJ1-1; the central 8 bases match TRBD1. V lost 0 bases and J lost 4 bases, and the count of bases not matched to a germline gene is 4. The CDR3 has 15 amino acids, counting the end cysteine and phenylalanine. Solely the CDR3 DNA is kept, with 45 bases framed from the first base. According to the germline V gene, CDR1 reads SGHTA and CDR2 reads FQGNSA.